This T cell receptor beta chain was obtained from a study of CD8 T cells in ankylosing spondylitis. TCRdb fed the 5' RACE reads into MiXCR, producing one record per CDR3 protein. Of roughly 400,000 distinct CDR3 sequences detected, 20% to 25% appear once; the ten largest clones hold about a sixth. CDR1 SQVTM and CDR2 ANQGSEA come from the germline V gene. V was clipped by 6 bases and J by 10 bases; unmatched bases: 6. CDR3 length: 13 residues. Remarks on this clonotype: What it binds is not known.

Points from the study as a whole: Seemingly characteristic of ankylosing spondylitis blood was a TCR beta motif consisting of several highly homologous variants.

This TCR derives from a male donor with ankylosing spondylitis. The sample consisted of blood, either unsorted or a sorted T cell fraction (not recorded which). The V gene is TRBV29-1, the J gene TRBJ1-4; 12 positions agree with TRBD1. The CDR3 nucleotides are TGCAGCGTGACCGGGACAGGGGGCGGAAAACTGTTTTTT. Encoded protein: CSVTGTGGGKLFF. Filled out from reference TRBV29-1 and TRBJ1-4, the complete variable domain reads SAVISQKPSRDICQRGTSLTIQCQVDSQVTMMFWYRQQPGQSLTLIATANQGSEATYESGFVIDKFPISRPNLTFSTLTVSNMSPEDSSIYLCSVTGTGGGKLFFGSGTQLSVL.